The rows below give T cell receptor beta chains drawn from one sample of a study of T cell repertoires in cytomegalovirus infection. TCRdb re-analysed the reads in MiXCR, keeping a single row per CDR3 protein. In the table there are approximately 250,000 distinct CDR3 sequences, roughly 10% of which are singletons. What was sequenced was PBMCs. These receptors were obtained from a human donor in good health (CMV status not recorded). Some clones in this sample may be carry-over from other donors' samples. CDR3s include the opening cysteine and the closing phenylalanine or tryptophan. D genes are given only for firm matches.

len: 15
j_gene: TRBJ2-2
v_gene: TRBV2
d_gene: TRBD2
CDR3aa: CASGLLAANTGELFF

len: 17
j_gene: TRBJ2-7
v_gene: TRBV5-5
d_gene: TRBD1
CDR3aa: CASSFTPLDRSLYEQYF

len: 15
j_gene: TRBJ2-1
v_gene: TRBV7-8
d_gene: NA
CDR3aa: CASRFRGTGNNEQFF

len: 14
j_gene: TRBJ2-7
v_gene: TRBV7-2
d_gene: NA
CDR3aa: CASSQHTVGYEQYF

len: 16
j_gene: TRBJ1-4
v_gene: TRBV7-9
d_gene: NA
CDR3aa: CASSPMRTGINEKLFF

len: 13
j_gene: TRBJ2-7
v_gene: TRBV7-2
d_gene: NA
CDR3aa: CASSTGSLRGQYF

len: 17
j_gene: TRBJ2-2
v_gene: TRBV20-1
d_gene: NA
CDR3aa: CSARSGRVSSNTGELFF

len: 15
j_gene: TRBJ2-7
v_gene: TRBV7-2
d_gene: NA
CDR3aa: CASSYEQGGSYEQYF

len: 13
j_gene: TRBJ2-3
v_gene: TRBV28
d_gene: TRBD1
CDR3aa: CASARGPADTQYF

len: 15
j_gene: TRBJ2-7
v_gene: TRBV28
d_gene: TRBD1
CDR3aa: CASSPGTGGPYEQYF

len: 16
j_gene: TRBJ2-1
v_gene: TRBV7-2
d_gene: NA
CDR3aa: CASSPAGTDFYNEQFF

len: 16
j_gene: TRBJ2-7
v_gene: TRBV7-2
d_gene: TRBD2
CDR3aa: CASILGSGMTSGEQYF

len: 17
j_gene: TRBJ2-5
v_gene: TRBV12-3/TRBV12-4
d_gene: TRBD2
CDR3aa: CASSLTPIAGTAGAQYF

len: 13
j_gene: TRBJ1-6
v_gene: TRBV7-2
d_gene: NA
CDR3aa: CASSLGANSPLHF

len: 14
j_gene: TRBJ1-1
v_gene: TRBV7-2
d_gene: NA
CDR3aa: CASSQGLQGAEAFF

len: 14
j_gene: TRBJ1-5
v_gene: TRBV7-9
d_gene: TRBD1
CDR3aa: CASSSRDRGPPQHF

len: 15
j_gene: TRBJ2-2
v_gene: TRBV7-2
d_gene: NA
CDR3aa: CASRTVGTRTGELFF

len: 17
j_gene: TRBJ1-6
v_gene: TRBV28
d_gene: TRBD1
CDR3aa: CASSPDRGSFYNSPLHF

len: 14
j_gene: TRBJ1-3
v_gene: TRBV7-2
d_gene: TRBD1
CDR3aa: CASSSDRAGNTIYF

len: 14
j_gene: TRBJ1-6
v_gene: TRBV7-2
d_gene: NA
CDR3aa: CASSLERANSPLHF

len: 11
j_gene: TRBJ2-3
v_gene: TRBV6-1
d_gene: NA
CDR3aa: CAALGTDTQYF

len: 12
j_gene: TRBJ1-5
v_gene: TRBV12-3/TRBV12-4
d_gene: NA
CDR3aa: CASTGNNQPQHF

len: 15
j_gene: TRBJ2-5
v_gene: TRBV18
d_gene: NA
CDR3aa: CASSPDQTTQETQYF

len: 14
j_gene: TRBJ2-1
v_gene: TRBV6-8
d_gene: NA
CDR3aa: CASSLRGGHGEQFF

len: 13
j_gene: TRBJ1-3
v_gene: TRBV20-1
d_gene: NA
CDR3aa: CSARDTSRNTIYF

len: 19
j_gene: TRBJ2-7
v_gene: TRBV20-1
d_gene: TRBD2
CDR3aa: CSASAPAGTSGGLRLEQYF

len: 15
j_gene: TRBJ2-1
v_gene: TRBV7-2
d_gene: NA
CDR3aa: CASSFRISANNEQFF

len: 14
j_gene: TRBJ2-3
v_gene: TRBV27
d_gene: NA
CDR3aa: CASSLYLSTDTQYF

len: 15
j_gene: TRBJ2-5
v_gene: TRBV5-4
d_gene: NA
CDR3aa: CASSLGGALQETQYF

len: 13
j_gene: TRBJ1-1
v_gene: TRBV7-2
d_gene: TRBD1
CDR3aa: CASSLVGQTEAFF

len: 15
j_gene: TRBJ2-5
v_gene: TRBV7-2
d_gene: TRBD2
CDR3aa: CASSSGLAGEETQYF

len: 13
j_gene: TRBJ1-1
v_gene: TRBV30
d_gene: NA
CDR3aa: CAWSGGRDTEAFF

len: 15
j_gene: TRBJ2-7
v_gene: TRBV3-1
d_gene: TRBD2
CDR3aa: CASSHPSSGSNEQYF

len: 13
j_gene: TRBJ1-2
v_gene: TRBV19
d_gene: NA
CDR3aa: CASSDRVRSGYTF

len: 14
j_gene: TRBJ2-3
v_gene: TRBV6-8
d_gene: NA
CDR3aa: CASRAVPLTDTQYF

len: 14
j_gene: TRBJ2-1
v_gene: TRBV19
d_gene: NA
CDR3aa: CASSIAPEGMRQFF

len: 15
j_gene: TRBJ2-7
v_gene: TRBV28
d_gene: NA
CDR3aa: CASSLVSGGRDEQYF

len: 19
j_gene: TRBJ1-5
v_gene: TRBV15
d_gene: NA
CDR3aa: CATSSRPPLQGYSNQPQHF

len: 13
j_gene: TRBJ1-5
v_gene: TRBV7-8
d_gene: NA
CDR3aa: CASSFSGSQPQHF

len: 14
j_gene: TRBJ1-1
v_gene: TRBV7-2
d_gene: TRBD1
CDR3aa: CASTSGTGFSEAFF

len: 15
j_gene: TRBJ1-5
v_gene: TRBV7-2
d_gene: TRBD1
CDR3aa: CASSPSGQGVLAQHF

len: 13
j_gene: TRBJ2-2
v_gene: TRBV20-1
d_gene: NA
CDR3aa: CSARDANTGELFF

len: 16
j_gene: TRBJ2-1
v_gene: TRBV7-2
d_gene: TRBD1
CDR3aa: CASSLALGTAYNEQFF

len: 15
j_gene: TRBJ1-3
v_gene: TRBV7-2
d_gene: NA
CDR3aa: CASSPQGRSGNTIYF

len: 13
j_gene: TRBJ2-1
v_gene: TRBV20-1
d_gene: NA
CDR3aa: CSASTRVHNEQFF

len: 14
j_gene: TRBJ2-2
v_gene: TRBV7-8
d_gene: NA
CDR3aa: CASSLGTDTGELFF

len: 15
j_gene: TRBJ1-2
v_gene: TRBV12-3/TRBV12-4
d_gene: NA
CDR3aa: CASSLGTGRDYGYTF

len: 19
j_gene: TRBJ2-7
v_gene: TRBV7-2
d_gene: TRBD2
CDR3aa: CASSSTWGGWSSGRNEQYF

len: 15
j_gene: TRBJ1-1
v_gene: TRBV7-2
d_gene: NA
CDR3aa: CASSLGGTVNTEAFF

len: 16
j_gene: TRBJ2-1
v_gene: TRBV7-2
d_gene: TRBD2
CDR3aa: CASSLAVTSGSNEQFF

len: 13
j_gene: TRBJ1-1
v_gene: TRBV7-3
d_gene: NA
CDR3aa: CASSLSQSTEAFF

len: 16
j_gene: TRBJ2-3
v_gene: TRBV4-3
d_gene: NA
CDR3aa: CASSQEAETVIDTQYF

len: 11
j_gene: TRBJ2-1
v_gene: TRBV28
d_gene: TRBD2
CDR3aa: CASSTTSGQFF

len: 16
j_gene: TRBJ1-5
v_gene: TRBV19
d_gene: NA
CDR3aa: CASSWGHSRGNQPQHF

len: 14
j_gene: TRBJ2-1
v_gene: TRBV7-2
d_gene: NA
CDR3aa: CASSSTKLRNEQFF

len: 14
j_gene: TRBJ1-5
v_gene: TRBV7-9
d_gene: NA
CDR3aa: CASSRDEGSQPQHF

len: 16
j_gene: TRBJ2-3
v_gene: TRBV11-2
d_gene: NA
CDR3aa: CASSLDGSTSTDTQYF

len: 16
j_gene: TRBJ2-3
v_gene: TRBV28
d_gene: TRBD2
CDR3aa: CASSPTSGGLSNTQYF

len: 16
j_gene: TRBJ2-4
v_gene: TRBV20-1
d_gene: NA
CDR3aa: CSASSTGLLAKNIQYF